This TCR beta chain was found in a study of beta chain features in type 1 diabetes. Looking at the study overall: There was similarity between patients and healthy donors in age, gender and cell yields. Study-wide findings and caveats: Moderately but significantly shorter TCRB CDR3s were found in Type 1 diabetes patients in all four CD4+ subsets. The study found fewer insertions and more deletions at VDJ junctions in type 1 diabetes patients.

Regarding this clone: Antigen specificity is unknown.

Via the markers CD45RO/CCR7/CD25/CD127/CD95/CD27, stem cell-like memory, regulatory, central memory and naive CD4+ cells were sorted. The germline V gene has CDR1 MNHEY and CDR2 SVGAGI. CDR3 length equals 15 residues. J lost 2 bases, V lost 5 bases, and 3 bases had no gene match. Expressed TCRB transcripts were sequenced, since all the RNA that had been isolated was reverse transcribed. TCRdb keeps only in-frame clones here, not all; method: immunoSEQ multiplex PCR. The data hold over 200,000 clones, with approximately 11% observed a single time. J is TRBJ2-7 and V is TRBV6-5; TRBD2 agrees at 13 bases. The sequencing sample was made of naive CD4+ T cells from blood. This TCR came from a man aged 25-45 years with type 1 diabetes. The CDR3 bases are TGTGCCAGCAGTACGACTAGCGGGGGGCCCTACGAGCAGTACTTC. It is translated as CASSTTSGGPYEQYF.